The clone carrying this T cell receptor (beta chain) has just one count. Its antigen remains unknown. From the multiplex PCR reads, TCRdb called clonotypes with MiXCR, one entry per CDR3 protein. The table lists 200,000 to 250,000 distinct CDR3 sequences, approximately 36% of them singletons. This specimen belongs to a study of breast tumors, draining lymph nodes, adjacent tissues. Axillary draining lymph nodes of breast cancer patients supplied the node samples. Germline trimming cut 2 bases from V and 11 bases from J; bases unmatched to any gene: 17. The CDR3 covers 17 residues. Germline-derived CDR1 and CDR2 are SGHTA and FQGTGA. Study observations and caveats: Tumors had less TCR diversity than lymph nodes, more than nontumor tissue.

The chain employs TRBV7-3 and TRBJ1-3, with TRBD1 matching over 8 bases. The sequence came from a female donor with breast cancer. Some clones in this sample may be carry-over from other donors' samples. Sequenced sample: axillary lymph node tissue. This chain's CDR3 is CASSLAGRGLYGYPIYF. In DNA form, the CDR3 reads TGTGCCAGCAGCTTAGCGGGCAGGGGGCTATATGGCTACCCCATATATTTT. The full variable domain, completed using reference TRBV7-3 and TRBJ1-3, is GAGVSQTPSNKVTEKGKYVELRCDPISGHTALYWYRQSLGQGPEFLIYFQGTGAADDSGLPNDRFFAVRPEGSVSTLKIQRTERGDSAVYLCASSLAGRGLYGYPIYFGEGSWLTVV.